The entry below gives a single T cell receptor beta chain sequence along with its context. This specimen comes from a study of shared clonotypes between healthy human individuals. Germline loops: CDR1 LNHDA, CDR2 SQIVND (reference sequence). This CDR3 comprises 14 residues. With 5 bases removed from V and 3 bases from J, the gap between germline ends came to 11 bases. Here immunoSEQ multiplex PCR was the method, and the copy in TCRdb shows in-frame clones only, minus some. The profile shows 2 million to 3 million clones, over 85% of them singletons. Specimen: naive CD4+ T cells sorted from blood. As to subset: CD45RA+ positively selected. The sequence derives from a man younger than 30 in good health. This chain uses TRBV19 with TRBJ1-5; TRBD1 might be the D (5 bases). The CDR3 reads CASSPQGNNQPQHF. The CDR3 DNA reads TGTGCCAGTAGTCCTCAGGGAAACAATCAGCCCCAGCATTTT.